These 18 T cell receptor beta chains were all obtained from the same sample, sequenced in a study of shared clonotypes between healthy human individuals. Data came from immunoSEQ multiplex PCR; TCRdb stores just in-frame clones and leaves some out. The data show roughly 520,000 clones, approximately 95% seen once. Sequenced: naive CD4+ T cells sorted from blood. Subset reported: CD45RA+ positively selected. The receptor set was obtained from a young woman in good health.

This rearrangement joins TRBV7-2 to TRBJ2-3, with a weak D call TRBD2 (5 bases). V gave up 5 bases and J gave up 6 bases, with 18 bases separating them. The CDR3 contains 15 residues. Germline lookup yields CDR1 SGHTA and CDR2 FQGNSA. The CDR3 nucleotides read TGTGCCAGCAGCCCGGCCACGGGGTCCTATGATACGCAGTATTTT. Translating gives CASSPATGSYDTQYF.

The gene calls are TRBV2 and TRBJ1-5; D remains unclear. The CDR3 is 15 residues long. The germline V gene encodes CDR1 SNHLY and CDR2 FYNNEI. V lost 7 bases to trimming and J lost 1 base, with 14 bases between them. DNA for the CDR3: TGTGCCAGCAATCCAAACGCCCCCAGCAATCAGCCCCAGCATTTT. Its protein is CASNPNAPSNQPQHF.

The chain carries TRBV5-1 and TRBJ1-1; 7 bases match TRBD1. CDR3 size: 15 residues. The V and J ends lost 3 bases and 1 base, in that order; junction bases with no gene match: 6. CDR1 is SGHRS and CDR2 is YFSETQ in the germline V gene. The CDR3 here is CASSYSGTENTEAFF. The DNA for the CDR3 is TGCGCCAGCAGCTATTCCGGGACAGAGAACACTGAAGCTTTCTTT.

The rearrangement joins TRBV28 to TRBJ2-7; D gene uncertain. Germline values: CDR1 MDHEN, CDR2 SYDVKM. CDR3 length equals 12 residues. With 5 bases removed from V and 3 bases from J, the gap between germline ends came to 8 bases. The CDR3 loop reads CASSLRNYEQYF. The CDR3 DNA reads TGTGCCAGCAGTCTCCGGAACTACGAGCAGTACTTC.

The J gene is TRBJ2-5, the V gene TRBV7-8; 7 bases agree with TRBD2. The trim removed 5 bases at V and 1 base at J, leaving 10 bases unmatched. The CDR3 totals 16 residues. Per the germline V gene, CDR1 is SGHVS and CDR2 is FQNEAQ. CDR3 residues: CASSPGGLAAQETQYF. The CDR3 DNA sequence: TGTGCCAGCAGCCCGGGCGGGCTAGCGGCCCAAGAGACCCAGTACTTC.

V gene TRBV5-5 combines with J gene TRBJ2-5; weak D call: TRBD1 (6 bases). Germline values: CDR1 SGHKS, CDR2 YYEKEE (reference sequence). The CDR3 totals 14 residues. V shed 0 bases and J shed 3 bases, with 9 bases lying between them. The CDR3 bases are TGTGCCAGCAGCTTGGGTTGGACAGAAGAGACCCAGTACTTC. It encodes CASSLGWTEETQYF.

V usage is TRBV4-1 and J usage is TRBJ2-1, with D perhaps TRBD2 (6 bases). The CDR3 covers 15 residues. CDR1 is MGHRA and CDR2 is YSYEKL in the germline V gene. Trimming took 4 bases from V and 7 from J, leaving 17 bases between them. The CDR3 nucleotides read TGCGCCAGCAGCCGCAACGTTATAGCGGTAAATGAGCAGTTCTTC. It yields the protein CASSRNVIAVNEQFF.

The chain recombines TRBV7-9 with TRBJ1-2; D is ambiguous. From germline, CDR1 is SEHNR and CDR2 FQNEAQ (reference sequence). The CDR3 totals 13 residues. The V and J ends lost 5 bases and 6 bases respectively, with 13 bases between them. Here the CDR3 DNA reads TGTGCCAGCAGCCCACAAGCAGCTCATGGCTACACCTTC. It specifies CASSPQAAHGYTF.

The V gene is TRBV6-1, the J gene TRBJ2-5; D may be TRBD1 or TRBD2 (5 bases each). The V end was cut by 6 bases, the J end by 2 bases, with 13 bases between. The length of the CDR3 is 14 residues. In germline, CDR1 is MNHNS, CDR2 SASEGT. DNA of the CDR3: TGTGCCAGCAGCAAGGGACCTCTGCAAGAGACCCAGTACTTC. Translating it yields CASSKGPLQETQYF.

The J gene is TRBJ1-5, the V gene TRBV28; 10 bases match TRBD1. CDR3 length: 19 residues. Germline assignment: CDR1 MDHEN and CDR2 SYDVKM. Trimming removed 6 bases from V and 0 bases from J; junction bases left unmatched: 14. The CDR3 coding sequence is TGTGCCAGCAGCTCAGACAGGGGGCGTCTCCAGGATAGCAATCAGCCCCAGCATTTT. Its protein is CASSSDRGRLQDSNQPQHF. Full variable domain (missing parts from reference TRBV28 and TRBJ1-5): DVKVTQSSRYLVKRTGEKVFLECVQDMDHENMFWYRQDPGLGLRLIYFSYDVKMKEKGDIPEGYSVSREKKERFSLILESASTNQTSMYLCASSSDRGRLQDSNQPQHFGDGTRLSIL.

V usage is TRBV15 and J usage is TRBJ1-1; 7 bases are shared with TRBD1. Germline V lookup: CDR1 LNHNV, CDR2 YYDKDF (reference sequence). The CDR3 is 17 amino acids. J lost 3 bases, V lost 0 bases, and 10 bases had no gene match. The CDR3: CATSRDRTGARYTEAFF. The CDR3 DNA is TGTGCCACCAGCAGAGATAGGACAGGCGCCAGGTACACTGAAGCTTTCTTT.

The DNA for the CDR3 is TGCGCCAGTGGGGACAGGGGGCGAGGTGGAACCGGGGAGCTGTTTTTT. Translation: CASGDRGRGGTGELFF. The rearrangement joins TRBV5-1 to TRBJ2-2; 12 bases are a match to TRBD1. Germline V gene sequence: CDR1 SGHRS, CDR2 YFSETQ. The CDR3 loop spans 16 amino acids. The junction had 10 bases not matched to a gene; V was cut back by 8 bases and J by 5 bases.

The chain employs TRBV9 and TRBJ2-4; 8 positions agree with TRBD2. Germline V gene sequence: CDR1 SGDLS, CDR2 YYNGEE. The CDR3 loop spans 14 amino acids. The trim removed 4 bases at V and 7 bases at J, leaving 7 bases unmatched. The CDR3 DNA reads TGTGCCAGCAGCCCGGGAGGCGGGGGGAACATTCAGTACTTC. This sequence encodes CASSPGGGGNIQYF.

V usage is TRBV4-1 and J usage is TRBJ2-3, with D maybe TRBD2 (6 bases). The V gene lost 6 bases and the J gene lost 0 bases, with 10 bases spanning the gap. The CDR3 consists of 14 residues. Germline V CDR1 and CDR2: MGHRA, YSYEKL. This chain's CDR3 is CASRLGGSTDTQYF. DNA of the CDR3: TGCGCCAGCAGGCTTGGAGGGAGCACAGATACGCAGTATTTT.

The DNA for the CDR3 is TGTGCCAGTAGTATAGCGAACCCGAAAACGATGAATCAGCCCCAGCATTTT. Protein sequence: CASSIANPKTMNQPQHF. The chain has TRBV19 and TRBJ1-5, with D unclear. CDR3 length: 17 residues. Trimming took 1 base from V and 4 from J, leaving 17 bases between them. Germline-derived CDR1 and CDR2 are LNHDA and SQIVND (reference sequence).

CDR3 in DNA: TGCGCCAGCAGCAGGACTAGCGGGAGGATCGGGGAGCTGTTTTTT. Translation: CASSRTSGRIGELFF. The rearrangement links TRBV5-1 to TRBJ2-2, with TRBD2 matching 14 bases. The CDR3 loop spans 15 amino acids. V shed 4 bases, J shed 7 bases, and the junction held 3 bases outside the gene matches. Germline loops: CDR1 SGHRS, CDR2 YFSETQ.

The gene calls are TRBV29-1 and TRBJ2-5; TRBD2 aligns across 7 bases. Germline values: CDR1 SQVTM, CDR2 ANQGSEA. This CDR3 spans 15 amino acids. After removal of 0 bases from V and 7 bases from J, the junction contained 11 bases not matched to a gene. CDR3 in DNA: TGCAGCGTTGAAGATCATGGGGGGGTGGTAGTGACCCAGTACTTC. Amino acid sequence: CSVEDHGGVVVTQYF.

V usage is TRBV5-4 and J usage is TRBJ1-1, with 9 nucleotides matching TRBD1. This CDR3 is 15 amino acids long. Losses at the gene ends were 0 bases for V and 4 bases for J; bases not matched to a gene: 4. Germline CDR1 is SGHNT and CDR2 is YYREEE (reference sequence). CDR3 DNA sequence: TGTGCCAGCAGCTTGGGGGACAGGGATGCCACTGAAGCTTTCTTT. Translation gives CASSLGDRDATEAFF.